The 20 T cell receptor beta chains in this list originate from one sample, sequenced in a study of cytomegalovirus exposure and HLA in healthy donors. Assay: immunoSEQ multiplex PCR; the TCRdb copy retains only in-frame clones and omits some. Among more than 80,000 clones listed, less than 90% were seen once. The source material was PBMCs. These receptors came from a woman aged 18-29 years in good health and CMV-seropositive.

CDR3 in amino acids: CATSRLQEDQPQHF. The CDR3 DNA follows: TGTGCCACCAGCAGATTACAGGAAGATCAGCCCCAGCATTTT. The chain joins TRBV15 to TRBJ1-5; a possible D gene is TRBD1 (5 bases). Germline CDR1 reads LNHNV; CDR2 reads YYDKDF (reference sequence). V lost 2 bases and J lost 5, with 10 bases in between. The CDR3 sequence is 14 residues long.

In DNA form, the CDR3 reads TGCGCCAGCAGGGAGAATCAGGGTTGGGGAAACACCATATATTTT. This translates into CASRENQGWGNTIYF. J is TRBJ1-3 and V is TRBV4-1; possible D gene TRBD1, 5 bases. The germline CDR1 and CDR2 sequences are MGHRA and YSYEKL. V was cut by 6 bases and J by 4 bases, with 16 bases left in between. The CDR3 is 15 amino acids.

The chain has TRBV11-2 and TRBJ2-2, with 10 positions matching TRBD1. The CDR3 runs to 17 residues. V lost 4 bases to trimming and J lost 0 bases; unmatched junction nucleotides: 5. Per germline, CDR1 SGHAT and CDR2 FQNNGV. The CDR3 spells CASSWEGQGTNTGELFF. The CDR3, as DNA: TGTGCCAGCAGCTGGGAGGGACAGGGGACGAACACCGGGGAGCTGTTTTTT.

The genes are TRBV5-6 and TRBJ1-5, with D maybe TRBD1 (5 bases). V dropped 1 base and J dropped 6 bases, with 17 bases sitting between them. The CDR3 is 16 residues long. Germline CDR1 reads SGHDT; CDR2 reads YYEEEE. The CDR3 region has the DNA TGTGCCAGCAGCTTGAGGGTTCGGGGGGATGCTCAGCCCCAGCATTTT. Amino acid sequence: CASSLRVRGDAQPQHF.

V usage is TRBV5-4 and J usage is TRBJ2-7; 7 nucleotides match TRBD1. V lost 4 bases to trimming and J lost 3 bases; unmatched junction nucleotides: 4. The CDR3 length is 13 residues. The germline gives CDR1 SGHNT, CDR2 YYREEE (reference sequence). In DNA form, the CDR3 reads TGTGCCAGCAGCATATCAGGGGGCTACGAGCAGTACTTC. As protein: CASSISGGYEQYF. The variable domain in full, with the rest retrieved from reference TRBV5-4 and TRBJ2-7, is ETGVTQSPTHLIKTRGQQVTLRCSSQSGHNTVSWYQQALGQGPQFIFQYYREEENGRGNFPPRFSGLQFPNYSSELNVNALELDDSALYLCASSISGGYEQYFGPGTRLTVT.

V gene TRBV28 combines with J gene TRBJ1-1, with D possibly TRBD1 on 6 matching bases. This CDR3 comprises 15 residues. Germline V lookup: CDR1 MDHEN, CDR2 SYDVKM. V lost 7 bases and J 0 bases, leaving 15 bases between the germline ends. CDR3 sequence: CASMSAWGLNTEAFF. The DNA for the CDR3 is TGTGCCAGCATGAGCGCTTGGGGGCTGAACACTGAAGCTTTCTTT.

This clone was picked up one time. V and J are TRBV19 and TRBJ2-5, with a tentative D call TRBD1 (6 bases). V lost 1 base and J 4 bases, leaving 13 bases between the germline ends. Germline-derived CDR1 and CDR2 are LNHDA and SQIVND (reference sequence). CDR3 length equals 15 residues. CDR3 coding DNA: TGTGCCAGTAGTATAGGCCCCAGGGGTTCAGAGACCCAGTACTTC. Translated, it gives CASSIGPRGSETQYF.

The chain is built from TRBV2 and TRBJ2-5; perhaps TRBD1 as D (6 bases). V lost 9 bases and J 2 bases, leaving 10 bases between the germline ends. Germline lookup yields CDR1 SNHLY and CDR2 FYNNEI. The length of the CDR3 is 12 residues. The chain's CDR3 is CASHRAQETQYF. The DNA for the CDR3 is TGTGCCAGTCACAGGGCACAAGAGACCCAGTACTTC.

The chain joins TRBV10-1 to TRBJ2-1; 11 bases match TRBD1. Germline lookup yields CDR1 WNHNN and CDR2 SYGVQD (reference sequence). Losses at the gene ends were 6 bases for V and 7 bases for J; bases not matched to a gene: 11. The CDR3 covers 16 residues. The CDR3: CASSSTDRGLRNEQFF. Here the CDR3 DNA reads TGCGCCAGCAGCTCTACGGACAGGGGGCTTCGGAATGAGCAGTTCTTC.

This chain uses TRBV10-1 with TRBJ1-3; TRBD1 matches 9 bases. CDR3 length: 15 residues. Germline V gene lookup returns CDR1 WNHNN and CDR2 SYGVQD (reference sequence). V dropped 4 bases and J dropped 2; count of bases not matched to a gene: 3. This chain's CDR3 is CASSVDRGAGNTIYF. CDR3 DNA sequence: TGCGCCAGCAGTGTGGACAGGGGTGCTGGAAACACCATATATTTT.

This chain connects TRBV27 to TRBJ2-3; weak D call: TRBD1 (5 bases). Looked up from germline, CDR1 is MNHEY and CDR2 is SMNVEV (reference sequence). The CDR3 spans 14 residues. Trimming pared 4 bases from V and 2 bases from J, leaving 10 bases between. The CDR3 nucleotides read TGTGCCAGCAGTTACGACAGAAACACAGATACGCAGTATTTT. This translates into CASSYDRNTDTQYF.

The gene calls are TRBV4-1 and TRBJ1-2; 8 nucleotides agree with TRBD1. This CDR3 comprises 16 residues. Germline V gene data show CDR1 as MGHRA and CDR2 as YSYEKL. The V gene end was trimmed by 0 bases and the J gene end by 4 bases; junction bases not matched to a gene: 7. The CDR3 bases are TGCGCCAGCAGCCAAGAGGGAGGACAGGGAGCCTATGGCTACACCTTC. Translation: CASSQEGGQGAYGYTF.

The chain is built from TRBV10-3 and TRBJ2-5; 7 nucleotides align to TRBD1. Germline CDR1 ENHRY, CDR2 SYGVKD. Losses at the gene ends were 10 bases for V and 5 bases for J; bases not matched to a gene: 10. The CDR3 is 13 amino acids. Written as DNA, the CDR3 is TGTGCCACCCAGAGGGGGCCGGGGGAGACCCAGTACTTC. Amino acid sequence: CATQRGPGETQYF.

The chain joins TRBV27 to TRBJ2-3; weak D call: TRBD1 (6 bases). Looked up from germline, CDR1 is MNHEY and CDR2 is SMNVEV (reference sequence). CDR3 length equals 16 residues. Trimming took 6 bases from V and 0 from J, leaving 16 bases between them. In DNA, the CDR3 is TGTGCCAGCAGCACGATTGACAGGACTAGCACAGATACGCAGTATTTT. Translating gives CASSTIDRTSTDTQYF.

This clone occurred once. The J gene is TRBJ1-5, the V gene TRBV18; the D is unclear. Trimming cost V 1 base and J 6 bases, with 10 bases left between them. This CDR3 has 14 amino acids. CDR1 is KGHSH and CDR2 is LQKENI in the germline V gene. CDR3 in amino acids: CASSPRQEGQPQHF. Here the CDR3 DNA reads TGTGCCAGCTCACCACGGCAGGAGGGTCAGCCCCAGCATTTT.

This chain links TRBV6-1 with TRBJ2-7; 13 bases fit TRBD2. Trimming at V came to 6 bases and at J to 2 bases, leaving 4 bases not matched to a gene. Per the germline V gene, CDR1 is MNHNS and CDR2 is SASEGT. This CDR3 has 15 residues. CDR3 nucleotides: TGTGCCAGCAGCGATACTAGCGGGGGGGCCTACGAGCAGTACTTC. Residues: CASSDTSGGAYEQYF.

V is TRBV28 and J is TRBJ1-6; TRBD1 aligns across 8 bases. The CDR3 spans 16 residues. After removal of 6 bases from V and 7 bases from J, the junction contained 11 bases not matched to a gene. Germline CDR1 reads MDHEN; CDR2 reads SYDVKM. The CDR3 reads CASRPAPQGGNSPLHF. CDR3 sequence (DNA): TGTGCCAGCAGGCCCGCCCCACAGGGGGGGAATTCACCCCTCCACTTT.

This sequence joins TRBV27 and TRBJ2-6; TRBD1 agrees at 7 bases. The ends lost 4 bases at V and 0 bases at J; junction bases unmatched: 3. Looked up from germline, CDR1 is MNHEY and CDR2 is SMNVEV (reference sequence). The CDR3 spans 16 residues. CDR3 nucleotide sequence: TGTGCCAGCAGTTCCGCAGGGGGCTCTGGGGCCAACGTCCTGACTTTC. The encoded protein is CASSSAGGSGANVLTF.

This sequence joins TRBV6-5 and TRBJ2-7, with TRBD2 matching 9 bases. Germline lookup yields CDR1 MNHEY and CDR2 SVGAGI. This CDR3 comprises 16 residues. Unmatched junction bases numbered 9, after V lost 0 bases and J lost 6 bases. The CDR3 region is CASSYSKVETSGEQYF. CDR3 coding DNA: TGTGCCAGCAGTTACTCGAAGGTTGAGACTAGCGGCGAGCAGTACTTC.

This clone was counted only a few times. The DNA for the CDR3 is TGTGCCACCTCAGGGACAGGGAAAGGCTACACCTTC. Translated: CATSGTGKGYTF. The chain combines TRBV27 with TRBJ1-2, with 9 positions matching TRBD1. CDR1 and CDR2 (germline): MNHEY, SMNVEV (reference sequence). V dropped 10 bases and J dropped 8; count of bases not matched to a gene: 8. The CDR3 contains 12 residues.